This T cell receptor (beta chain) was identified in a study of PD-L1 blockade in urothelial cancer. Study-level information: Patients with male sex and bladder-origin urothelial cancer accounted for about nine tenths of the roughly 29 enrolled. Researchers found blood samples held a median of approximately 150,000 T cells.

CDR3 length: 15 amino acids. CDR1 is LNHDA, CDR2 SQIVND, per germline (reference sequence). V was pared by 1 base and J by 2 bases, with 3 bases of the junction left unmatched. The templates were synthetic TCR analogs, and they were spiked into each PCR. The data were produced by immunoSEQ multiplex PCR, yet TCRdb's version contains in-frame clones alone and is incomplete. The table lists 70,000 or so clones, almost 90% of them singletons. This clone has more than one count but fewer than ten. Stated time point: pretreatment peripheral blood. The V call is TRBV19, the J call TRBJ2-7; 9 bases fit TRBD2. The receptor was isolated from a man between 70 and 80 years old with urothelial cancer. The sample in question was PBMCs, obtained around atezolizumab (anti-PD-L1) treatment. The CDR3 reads CASSIGAGGPYEQYF. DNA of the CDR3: TGTGCCAGTAGTATAGGTGCGGGAGGGCCCTACGAGCAGTACTTC. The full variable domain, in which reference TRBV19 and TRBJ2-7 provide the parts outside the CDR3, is DGGITQSPKYLFRKEGQNVTLSCEQNLNHDAMYWYRQDPGQGLRLIYYSQIVNDFQKGDIAEGYSVSREKKESFPLTVTSAQKNPTAFYLCASSIGAGGPYEQYFGPGTRLTVT.